This T cell receptor beta chain was observed in a study of blood T cell repertoires in COVID-19. Overall study context: PBMCs, B-cell-depleted T cells, or T cells were the source of the cDNA or gDNA that made up the material.

Trimming left V 0 bases short and J 2 bases short, with 7 bases between. CDR3 size: 14 residues. Germline V gives CDR1 ENHRY, CDR2 SYGVKD. Some clones are missing from TCRdb's copy, which holds only in-frame ones; the method was immunoSEQ multiplex PCR. The table includes 110,000 to 150,000 clones, about 80% detected once. Sequenced: peripheral blood. The clonotype comes from a human donor in a cohort sampled during active COVID-19. The chain combines TRBV10-3 with TRBJ1-1; D is unresolved. The CDR3 protein is CAISESNFNTEAFF. CDR3 in DNA: TGTGCCATCAGTGAGTCGAACTTTAACACTGAAGCTTTCTTT.